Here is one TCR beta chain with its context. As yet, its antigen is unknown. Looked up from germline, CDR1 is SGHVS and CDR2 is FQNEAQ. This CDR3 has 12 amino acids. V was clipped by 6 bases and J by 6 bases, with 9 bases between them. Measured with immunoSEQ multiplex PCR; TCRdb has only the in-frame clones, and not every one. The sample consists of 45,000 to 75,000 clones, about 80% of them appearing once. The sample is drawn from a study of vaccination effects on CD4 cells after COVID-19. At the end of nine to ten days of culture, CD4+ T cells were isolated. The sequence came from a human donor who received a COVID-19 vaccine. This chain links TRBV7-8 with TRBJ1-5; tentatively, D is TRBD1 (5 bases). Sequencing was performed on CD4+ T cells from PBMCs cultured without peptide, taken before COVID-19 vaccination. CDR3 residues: CASSPQGQPQHF. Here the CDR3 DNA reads TGTGCCAGCAGTCCCCAGGGTCAGCCCCAGCATTTT.